The 2 T cell receptor beta chains below come from one sample, sequenced in a study of cytomegalovirus exposure and HLA in healthy donors (dated 2017 in TCRdb). Library preparation used the immunoSEQ multiplex PCR assay. TCRdb's version of the immuneACCESS table is confined to in-frame rearrangements and falls short of the full clone set. An unresolved V gene accounts for under half of the shortfall where checked; the remainder is of unknown origin. The sample table shows about 160,000 clones, and nearly 90% are seen once. The top ten clones comprise 4% to 5% of the sample. The sample was PBMCs. Receptors were obtained from a man younger than 35 in good health and CMV-seropositive.

The rearrangement joins TRBV4-1 to TRBJ2-1; D is unresolved. Germline CDR1 MGHRA, CDR2 YSYEKL. The CDR3 is made up of 18 amino acids. V lost 0 bases and J lost 0, with 15 bases in between. CDR3 DNA sequence: TGCGCCAGCAGCCAAGAAAAGGCCCCGGGTTTCTCCTACAATGAGCAGTTCTTC. Its protein is CASSQEKAPGFSYNEQFF.

As to this clone: This specimen includes other DNA sequences encoding the same CDR3. V gene TRBV29-1 combines with J gene TRBJ2-7; 7 nucleotides line up with TRBD1. V lost 3 bases and J lost 0; bases outside the gene matches: 5. Germline loops: CDR1 SQVTM, CDR2 ANQGSEA. This CDR3 region has 14 residues. This CDR3 is CSVEIPGGSYEQYF. For the CDR3, the DNA is TGCAGCGTTGAGATCCCAGGGGGCTCCTACGAGCAGTACTTC.